This passage covers 8 T cell receptor beta chains from one sample sequenced in a study of cytomegalovirus exposure and HLA in healthy donors. Primers for the PCR totalled 60 Vbeta and 13 Jbeta. The assay was immunoSEQ multiplex PCR, and TCRdb's table has in-frame clones only and misses some. Here the sample spans about 170,000 clones, about 82% being singletons. Sequencing was performed on PBMCs. Every receptor here comes from a male donor in good health and CMV-seronegative.

In this sample, this clone turned up once. Other DNA sequences in this sample translate to the same CDR3. The chain links TRBV18 to TRBJ1-1, with D hard to call. The germline gives CDR1 KGHSH, CDR2 LQKENI. V gave up 2 bases and J gave up 3 bases, with 7 bases separating them. The CDR3 totals 13 residues. CDR3 DNA sequence: TGTGCCAGCTCACCAACCGGGGACACTGAAGCTTTCTTT. This codes for CASSPTGDTEAFF.

The rearrangement links TRBV27 to TRBJ2-2; 11 bases line up with TRBD2. The CDR3 sequence is 15 residues long. After removal of 6 bases from V and 4 bases from J, the junction contained 4 bases not matched to a gene. The germline gives CDR1 MNHEY, CDR2 SMNVEV (reference sequence). The CDR3 nucleotides are TGTGCCAGCAGACTAGCGGGAGCCCCCACCGGGGAGCTGTTTTTT. Translated, it gives CASRLAGAPTGELFF.

CDR3: CASSPRTSGSTDTQYF. The CDR3 bases are TGTGCCAGCTCACCACGGACTAGCGGTAGCACAGATACGCAGTATTTT. The gene calls are TRBV18 and TRBJ2-3, with 10 bases fitting TRBD2. The V and J ends lost 1 base and 0 bases, in that order; junction bases with no gene match: 1. CDR1 and CDR2 from the germline V gene are KGHSH and LQKENI. The CDR3 is made up of 16 amino acids.

This clone has more than one count but fewer than ten. The chain links TRBV6-5 to TRBJ2-3; 9 bases fit TRBD2. The trim removed 6 bases at V and 1 base at J, leaving 5 bases unmatched. Germline V CDR1 and CDR2: MNHEY, SVGAGI. The CDR3 runs to 15 residues. The CDR3 nucleotides are TGTGCCAGCAGGCCGACTAGCGGCGGCACAGATACGCAGTATTTT. Encoded protein: CASRPTSGGTDTQYF.

The gene calls are TRBV19 and TRBJ2-7, with 11 bases that match TRBD1. This CDR3 has 15 amino acids. CDR1 and CDR2 (germline): LNHDA, SQIVND (reference sequence). The V and J ends lost 6 bases and 6 bases, in that order; junction bases with no gene match: 10. The CDR3 sequence: CASSRNRDRGTEQYF. DNA of the CDR3: TGTGCCAGTAGCCGAAACCGGGACAGGGGGACCGAGCAGTACTTC.

This clone was counted a few times. The chain links TRBV9 to TRBJ1-2; D possibly corresponds to TRBD1 (6 bases). The ends were cut back, 1 base at V and 7 bases at J, with 11 bases in the middle. This CDR3 is 13 amino acids long. Germline V lookup: CDR1 SGDLS, CDR2 YYNGEE. CDR3 in DNA: TGTGCCAGCAGCGTAACACAGGGCGGTGGCTACACCTTC. Encoded protein: CASSVTQGGGYTF.

A word on this clone: Its ends do not fully match the called genes, so a read error is possible. The chain uses TRBV4-1 and TRBJ1-2, with no clear D. From germline, CDR1 is MGHRA and CDR2 YSYEKL. The CDR3 totals 12 residues. CDR3 region: CASSQDLPPYPF. In nucleotides, the CDR3 is TGCGCCAGCAGCCAAGATCTCCCCCCCTACCCCTTC.

This clone was counted a single time. One end of the junction is discordant with germline, which a read error may explain. This chain connects TRBV7-9 to TRBJ2-4; TRBD2 is a possible D gene (5 bases). The V gene's germline CDR1 is SEHNR and CDR2 FQNEAQ (reference sequence). This CDR3 region has 15 residues. CDR3 nucleotides: TGTGCCAGCAGCTTAGGGGGTCTAGCCCAAAACATTCAGTACTTC. It yields the protein CASSLGGLAQNIQYF.